The next 16 T cell receptor beta chains were all read from a single sample in a study of Graves' ophthalmopathy and Graves' hyperthyroidism. TCR beta CDR3 amplification used RNA transcripts. The first round was an RT-PCR with HTBI primers, and the second round was a multiplex PCR. MiXCR was run by TCRdb on the multiplex PCR reads, yielding one entry per CDR3 protein. The sample has about 740,000 distinct CDR3 sequences, roughly two fifths seen once. Input material: peripheral blood. These receptors originate from an adult man with Graves' ophthalmopathy.

The CDR3 loop is CATSRDRAYNEQFF. Here the CDR3 DNA reads TGTGCCACCAGCAGAGACAGGGCTTACAATGAGCAGTTCTTC. The chain has TRBV15 and TRBJ2-1; a possible D gene is TRBD1 (5 bases). The ends were cut back, 0 bases at V and 4 bases at J, with 7 bases in the middle. The CDR3 spans 14 residues. Germline CDR1 is LNHNV and CDR2 is YYDKDF (reference sequence).

This clonotype was observed many times. The CDR3 coding sequence is TGTGCCATCAGTGACGTCGGAGGGACGTATGAAAAACTGTTTTTT. Translating gives CAISDVGGTYEKLFF. V gene TRBV10-3 combines with J gene TRBJ1-4; D may be TRBD1 (5 bases). CDR1 ENHRY and CDR2 SYGVKD come from the germline V gene. CDR3 size: 15 residues. V was shortened by 3 bases and J by 6 bases, with 14 bases between the two germline ends.

The CDR3, as DNA: TGTGCCATCAGTGAGAACGGCCAAGAGACCCAGCATTTT. This sequence encodes CAISENGQETQHF. The V gene is TRBV10-3, the J gene TRBJ1-5, with D unclear. Germline assignment: CDR1 ENHRY and CDR2 SYGVKD. Trimming left V 2 bases short and J 11 bases short, with 13 bases between. This CDR3 region has 13 residues.

This clonotype was seen at least ten times. The chain is built from TRBV15 and TRBJ1-3; D remains unclear. CDR1 and CDR2 (germline): LNHNV, YYDKDF (reference sequence). CDR3 length: 14 amino acids. The V and J ends lost 1 base and 0 bases respectively, with 4 bases between them. CDR3 loop: CATSRGNSGNTIYF. CDR3 sequence (DNA): TGTGCCACCAGCAGAGGAAACTCTGGAAACACCATATATTTT.

The table lists this clonotype with many counts. The chain combines TRBV24-1 with TRBJ1-5; D is possibly TRBD1 (5 bases). V was cut by 6 bases and J by 3 bases, with 8 bases left in between. This CDR3 is built from 13 residues. CDR1 and CDR2 from the germline V gene are KGHDR and SFDVKD. For the CDR3, the DNA is TGTGCCACCAGTCAAGGGGTCAATCAGCCCCAGCATTTT. Protein product: CATSQGVNQPQHF.

The V and J genes are TRBV20-1 and TRBJ1-3; the D gene is possibly TRBD1 (5 bases). CDR3 length: 14 amino acids. Per the germline V gene, CDR1 is DFQATT and CDR2 is SNEGSKA (reference sequence). The V gene lost 0 bases and the J gene lost 2 bases, with 8 bases spanning the gap. CDR3 residues: CSAREWGTGNTIYF. The CDR3, as DNA: TGCAGTGCTAGAGAGTGGGGGACTGGAAACACCATATATTTT.

The genes are TRBV20-1 and TRBJ1-4; 8 positions agree with TRBD2. The J call may be incorrect, as the DNA end agrees better with TRBJ2-2. CDR1 and CDR2 (germline): DFQATT, SNEGSKA (reference sequence). This CDR3 has 15 residues. The CDR3 DNA reads TGCAGTGCTAGAGTCGCGGGAGGTCCAACCGGGGAGCTGTTTTTT. It encodes CSARVAGGPTGELFF.

The V gene is TRBV10-3, the J gene TRBJ2-7; TRBD1 matches at 10 bases. Germline loops: CDR1 ENHRY, CDR2 SYGVKD. V gave up 10 bases and J gave up 3 bases; unmatched junction bases: 9. The CDR3 runs 14 residues. The CDR3 region has the DNA TGTGCCAGCAGAAACTGGACAGGGGGCTACGAGCAGTACTTC. It is translated as CASRNWTGGYEQYF.

V usage is TRBV4-3 and J usage is TRBJ1-6, with a possible D match to TRBD1 (5 bases). The V end lost 5 bases, the J end lost 9 bases, and 14 bases lay between the germline ends. Germline-derived CDR1 and CDR2 are LGHNA and YSLEER. This CDR3 region has 14 residues. For the CDR3, the DNA is TGCGCCAGCAGCGTAACAGGAATTTCTTCACCCCTCCACTTT. Protein product: CASSVTGISSPLHF.

This clonotype was observed many times. The chain is built from TRBV13 and TRBJ1-2; D unclear. V was shortened by 1 base and J by 4 bases, with 7 bases between the two germline ends. Germline loops: CDR1 PRHDT, CDR2 FYEKMQ (reference sequence). CDR3 length: 13 residues. Here the CDR3 reads CASSLVKAYGYTF. Here the CDR3 DNA reads TGTGCCAGCAGCTTAGTGAAGGCCTATGGCTACACCTTC.

In this sample, this clonotype turned up many times. V is TRBV9 and J is TRBJ1-6; maybe TRBD1 (5 bases). The CDR3 extends over 16 amino acids. Germline V gene sequence: CDR1 SGDLS, CDR2 YYNGEE. Deletions cut 0 bases from V and 9 bases from J, with 16 bases between. CDR3 protein: CASSVEGQGRGSPLHF. DNA of the CDR3: TGTGCCAGCAGCGTAGAAGGGCAGGGACGGGGTTCACCCCTCCACTTT.

This sequence joins TRBV7-2 and TRBJ2-7; tentatively, D is TRBD1 (5 bases). With 3 bases removed from V and 5 bases from J, the gap between germline ends came to 17 bases. Per germline, CDR1 SGHTA and CDR2 FQGNSA. The CDR3 contains 15 residues. CDR3 loop: CASSLVASGPNEQYF. CDR3 coding DNA: TGTGCCAGCAGCTTGGTTGCTTCAGGGCCCAACGAGCAGTACTTC.

This clonotype was detected ten times or more. This rearrangement joins TRBV7-3 to TRBJ1-5, with D unresolved. Germline CDR1 is SGHTA and CDR2 is FQGTGA. V was clipped by 7 bases and J by 0 bases, with 4 bases between them. CDR3 size: 12 residues. The CDR3, as DNA: TGTGCCAGCACCAATAGCAATCAGCCCCAGCATTTT. Protein sequence: CASTNSNQPQHF.

CDR3 nucleotide sequence: TGTGCCAGCAGCTTCGGGACGCCGTTCACCGGGGAGCTGTTTTTT. Translation: CASSFGTPFTGELFF. V is TRBV25-1 and J is TRBJ2-2, with D perhaps matching TRBD1 or TRBD2 (5 bases each). Deletions cut 6 bases from V and 4 bases from J, with 15 bases between. CDR3 length: 15 residues. The germline V gene has CDR1 MGHDK and CDR2 SYGVNS.

Concerning this clonotype: A much larger clone differs from this one at a single base, so this may be a read error. This chain uses TRBV7-9 with TRBJ2-5; TRBD1 aligns across 9 bases. The V gene end was trimmed by 5 bases and the J gene end by 1 base; junction bases not matched to a gene: 5. The length of the CDR3 is 15 residues. Germline-derived CDR1 and CDR2 are SEHNR and FQNEAQ (reference sequence). The CDR3 DNA follows: TGTGCCAGCAGCCCGCGGGGACAGGGCCAAGAGACCCAGTACTTC. Translated: CASSPRGQGQETQYF.

The chain couples TRBV20-1 to TRBJ2-5; TRBD2 agrees at 10 bases. The CDR3 runs to 15 residues. Germline CDR1 DFQATT, CDR2 SNEGSKA (reference sequence). J was trimmed by 6 bases and V by 3 bases; bases with no gene match: 10. This CDR3 reads CSASGGSGREKTQYF. In nucleotides, the CDR3 is TGCAGTGCTAGTGGGGGGAGCGGGAGGGAAAAGACCCAGTACTTC.